The clone carrying this TCR beta chain occurred a few times. Its matching antigen is unknown. A universal primer site was created by template switching, with the cDNA bearing unique molecular identifiers. Via MiXCR, TCRdb re-called the 5' RACE reads, giving one row per CDR3 protein. The sample has 690,000 or so distinct CDR3 sequences; roughly 6.2% are singletons. Healthy Caucasian donors formed the entire cohort. Germline V gene lookup returns CDR1 DFQATT and CDR2 SNEGSKA (reference sequence). The CDR3 is made up of 15 amino acids. The V gene lost 0 bases and the J gene lost 7 bases, with 16 bases spanning the gap. This entry belongs to a study of identical twins. Study findings and constraints: Excess low generation probability was seen in twin-shared out-of-frame alpha sequences. Fewer insertions were carried by abundant cord blood beta clonotypes, but none was seen in memory repertoires.

The TCR was taken from a man aged 18 to 30 in good health. The sequencing input was naive T cells sorted from blood. The chain combines TRBV20-1 with TRBJ2-1; D is tentatively TRBD1 or TRBD2 (6 bases each). Here the CDR3 reads CSARDGGGGRNEQFF. CDR3 nucleotides: TGCAGTGCTAGAGACGGCGGAGGGGGAAGAAATGAGCAGTTCTTC.